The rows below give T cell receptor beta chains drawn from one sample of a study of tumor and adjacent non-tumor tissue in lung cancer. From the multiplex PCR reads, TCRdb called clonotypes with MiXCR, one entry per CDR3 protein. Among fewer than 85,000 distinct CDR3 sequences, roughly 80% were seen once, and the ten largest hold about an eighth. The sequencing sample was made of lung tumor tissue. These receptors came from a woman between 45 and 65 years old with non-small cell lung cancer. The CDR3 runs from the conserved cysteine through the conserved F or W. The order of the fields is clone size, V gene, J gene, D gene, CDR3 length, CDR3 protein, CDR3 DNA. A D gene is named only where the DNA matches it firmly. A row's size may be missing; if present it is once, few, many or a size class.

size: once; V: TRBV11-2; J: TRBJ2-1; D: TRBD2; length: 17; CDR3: CANTPEGGGCSYNEQFF; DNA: TGTGCCAACACCCCAGAAGGCGGGGGATGCTCCTACAATGAGCAGTTCTTC
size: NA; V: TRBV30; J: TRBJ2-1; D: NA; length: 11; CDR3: CARSVGLEQFF; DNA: TGTGCCAGGAGTGTGGGGCTAGAGCAGTTCTTC
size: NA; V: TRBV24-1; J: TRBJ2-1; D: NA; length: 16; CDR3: CTTSKTSSRSYNEQSF; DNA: TGTACCACCAGTAAGACCAGCAGCAGATCCTACAATGAGCAGTCCTTT
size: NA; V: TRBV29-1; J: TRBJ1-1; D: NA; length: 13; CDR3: CSVVGAGNIEAFF; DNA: TGCAGCGTTGTAGGGGCTGGGAACATTGAAGCTTTCTTT
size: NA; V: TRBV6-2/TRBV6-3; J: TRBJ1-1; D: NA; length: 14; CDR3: CANSYSTGNIEAFF; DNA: TGTGCCAACAGTTACTCGACGGGGAACATTGAAGCTTTCTTT
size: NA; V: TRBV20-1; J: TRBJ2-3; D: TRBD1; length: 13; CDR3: CSGTQGVGDMQYF; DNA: TGCAGTGGTACTCAGGGGGTAGGAGATATGCAGTATTTT
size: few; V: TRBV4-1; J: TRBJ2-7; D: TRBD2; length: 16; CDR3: CASTQSLAGTFYERYF; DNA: TGCGCCAGCACCCAATCACTAGCGGGGACGTTCTACGAGCGGTACTTC
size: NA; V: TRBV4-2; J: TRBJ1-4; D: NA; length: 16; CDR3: CASSQEHDSTNENLFF; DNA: TGTGCAAGCAGCCAAGAGCATGACTCAACTAATGAAAATCTGTTTTTT
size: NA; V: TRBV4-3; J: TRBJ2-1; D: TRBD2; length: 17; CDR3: CASSQEEAGEPYTEQFF; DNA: TGCGCCAGCAGTCAAGAAGAAGCGGGAGAGCCCTACACTGAGCAGTTCTTC
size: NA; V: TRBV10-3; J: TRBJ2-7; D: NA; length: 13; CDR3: CAISSINPYEQYF; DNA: TGCGCCATCAGTAGTATAAACCCGTACGAGCAGTACTTC
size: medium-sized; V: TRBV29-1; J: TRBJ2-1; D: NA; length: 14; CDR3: CSPPTYRLSNEQFF; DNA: TGCAGCCCTCCTACATACCGCTTGAGCAATGAGCAGTTCTTC
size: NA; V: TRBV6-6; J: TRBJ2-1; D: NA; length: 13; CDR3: CASSHSLEGEQFF; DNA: TGTGCCAGCAGCCACTCCTTGGAGGGTGAGCAGTTCTTC
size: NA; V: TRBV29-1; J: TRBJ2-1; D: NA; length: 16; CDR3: CNVEDRPRGSYDEQFF; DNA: TGCAACGTTGAAGATCGCCCGCGGGGCTCCTATGATGAGCAGTTCTTC
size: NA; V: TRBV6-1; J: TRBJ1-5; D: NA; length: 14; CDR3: CASRDRTRYQPQHF; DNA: TGTGCCAGCAGAGATAGGACAAGATATCAGCCCCAGCATTTT
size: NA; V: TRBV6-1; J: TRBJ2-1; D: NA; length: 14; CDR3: CANSEVLIYNEQFF; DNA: TGTGCCAACAGTGAAGTCTTGATCTACAATGAGCAGTTCTTC
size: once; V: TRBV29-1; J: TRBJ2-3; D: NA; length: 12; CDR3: CSVDLWADTQFF; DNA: TGCAGTGTTGACCTGTGGGCAGATACGCAGTTTTTT
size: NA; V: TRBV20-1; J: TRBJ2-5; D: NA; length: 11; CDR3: CSAKWRGTQYF; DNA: TGCAGTGCTAAGTGGCGGGGGACCCAGTACTTC
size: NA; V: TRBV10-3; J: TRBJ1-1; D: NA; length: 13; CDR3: CAFSEAPNTEAFF; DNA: TGTGCCTTCAGTGAGGCCCCGAACACTGAGGCTTTCTTT
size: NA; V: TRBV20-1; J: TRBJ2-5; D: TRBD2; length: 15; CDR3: CSAKDSAGGLETQYF; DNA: TGCAGTGCTAAAGATAGTGCGGGAGGCTTGGAGACCCAGTATTTC
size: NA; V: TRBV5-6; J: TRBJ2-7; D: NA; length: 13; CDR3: CANSLGFTYEQYF; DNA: TGTGCCAACAGCTTGGGGTTTACCTACGAGCAGTATTTC
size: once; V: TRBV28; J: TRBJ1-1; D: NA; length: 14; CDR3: CVSGPPTKNTEAFF; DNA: TGTGTCAGCGGCCCACCGACAAAGAACACTGAAGCTTTCTTT
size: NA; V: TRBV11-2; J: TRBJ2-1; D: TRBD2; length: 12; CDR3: CPSMGLPDEESF; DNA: TGTCCCAGCATGGGACTACCTGACGAGGAGTCCTTC
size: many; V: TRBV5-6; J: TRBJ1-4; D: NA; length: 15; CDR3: CASSFLGGSAEKLFF; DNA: TGTGCCAGCAGCTTCTTAGGGGGTTCGGCTGAAAAACTGTTTTTT
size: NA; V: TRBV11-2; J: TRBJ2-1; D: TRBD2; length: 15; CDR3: CASSYIAGGDNSQFF; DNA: TGTGCCAGCAGCTATATAGCGGGAGGAGACAATTCGCAGTTCTTC
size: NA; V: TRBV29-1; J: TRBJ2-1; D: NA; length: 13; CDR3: CGVDRRGDNEQFF; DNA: TGCGGCGTTGATAGGAGGGGCGACAATGAGCAGTTCTTC
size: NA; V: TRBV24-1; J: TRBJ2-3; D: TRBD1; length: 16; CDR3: CATSAPETGGTDTQYF; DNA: TGTGCCACCAGCGCGCCGGAGACAGGGGGAACAGATACGCAGTATTTT
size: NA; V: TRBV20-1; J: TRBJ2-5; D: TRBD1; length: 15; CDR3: CSDSHLRDSQETQYF; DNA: TGCAGTGATAGCCACCTCCGGGACAGCCAAGAGACCCAGTACTTC
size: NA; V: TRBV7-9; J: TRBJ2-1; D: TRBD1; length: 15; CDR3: CASSLVGQGTNDQFF; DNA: TGTGCCAGCAGCTTAGTAGGACAGGGAACCAATGACCAGTTCTTC
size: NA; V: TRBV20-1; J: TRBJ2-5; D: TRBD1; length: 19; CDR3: CCARGQVRSQTELQETQCF; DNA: TGCTGTGCTAGGGGACAGGTGAGGTCCCAAACAGAGCTCCAAGAGACCCAGTGCTTC
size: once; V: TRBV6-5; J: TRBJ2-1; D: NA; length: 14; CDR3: CASSYVEMRGDQFF; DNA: TGTGCCAGCAGTTATGTCGAGATGAGGGGTGACCAGTTCTTC
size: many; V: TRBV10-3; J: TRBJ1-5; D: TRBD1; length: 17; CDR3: CAIGGGPGTGDNQPQHF; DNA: TGTGCCATCGGTGGGGGTCCCGGGACAGGGGACAATCAGCCCCAGCATTTT
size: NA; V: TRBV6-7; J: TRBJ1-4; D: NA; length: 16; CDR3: CTSSSGGRPTNEKLFF; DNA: TGTACCAGCAGTTCCGGGGGCCGGCCAACTAATGAAAAACTGTTTTTT
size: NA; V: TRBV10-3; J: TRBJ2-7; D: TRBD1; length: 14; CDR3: CATRRDRDAYEQYF; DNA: TGTGCCACCAGGCGGGACAGGGATGCCTACGAGCAGTACTTC
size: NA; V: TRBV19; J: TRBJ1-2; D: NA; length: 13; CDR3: CASSPGRNYGYIF; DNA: TGTGCCAGTAGTCCGGGACGAAACTATGGCTACATCTTC
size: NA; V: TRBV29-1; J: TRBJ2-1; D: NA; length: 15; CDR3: CRVEFPAGPRDEQFF; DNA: TGCAGGGTTGAATTTCCGGCGGGACCCCGGGATGAGCAGTTCTTC
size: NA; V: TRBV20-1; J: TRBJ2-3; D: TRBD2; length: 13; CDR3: CTAMTSDIDTQYF; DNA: TGCACTGCTATGACTAGCGACATAGATACGCAGTATTTT
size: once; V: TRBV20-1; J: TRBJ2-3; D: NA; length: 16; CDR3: CSAARGFEVDTDTQYF; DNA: TGCAGTGCCGCGAGGGGGTTCGAGGTGGACACAGATACGCAGTATTTT
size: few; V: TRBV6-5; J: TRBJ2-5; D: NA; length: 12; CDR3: CASSRSSGTQYF; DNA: TGTGCCAGTAGTCGCTCCTCAGGGACCCAGTACTTC
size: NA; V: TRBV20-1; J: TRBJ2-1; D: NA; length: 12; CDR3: CIARDVEREQFF; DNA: TGCATTGCTAGAGATGTGGAGCGTGAGCAGTTCTTC
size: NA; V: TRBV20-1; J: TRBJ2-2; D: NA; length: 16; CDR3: CNATPIGILGTRELFF; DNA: TGCAATGCCACCCCGATTGGGATTCTTGGCACCAGGGAGCTGTTTTTT
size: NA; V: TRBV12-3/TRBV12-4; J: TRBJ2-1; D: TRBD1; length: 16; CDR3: CVSSRGETGLFNEQFF; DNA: TGTGTCAGCAGTCGGGGCGAGACAGGGTTATTCAATGAGCAGTTCTTC
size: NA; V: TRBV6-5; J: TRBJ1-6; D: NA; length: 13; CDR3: CARGRQDNSPFHF; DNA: TGTGCCAGGGGGCGACAGGATAATTCACCCTTCCACTTT
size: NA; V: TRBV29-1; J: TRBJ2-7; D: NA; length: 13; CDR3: CSVGISGDYEQYF; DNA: TGCAGCGTTGGGATATCGGGGGACTACGAGCAGTACTTC
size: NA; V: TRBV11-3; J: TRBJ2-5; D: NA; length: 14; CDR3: CARSRDRNQETQYF; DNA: TGTGCCAGAAGCCGAGACAGGAACCAAGAGACCCAGTACTTC
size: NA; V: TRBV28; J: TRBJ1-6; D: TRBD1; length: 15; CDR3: CVGSSHRGLDSPLHF; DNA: TGTGTCGGCAGTTCGCACAGGGGGCTAGATTCACCCCTCCATTTT
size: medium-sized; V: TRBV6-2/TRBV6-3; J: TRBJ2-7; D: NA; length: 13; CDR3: CASLGQLPYEQYF; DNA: TGTGCCAGCCTAGGACAGCTCCCCTACGAGCAGTACTTC
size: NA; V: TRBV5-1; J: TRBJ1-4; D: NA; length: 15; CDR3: CASRGIVATNEKLFF; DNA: TGCGCCAGTAGAGGGATAGTTGCAACTAATGAAAAACTGTTTTTT
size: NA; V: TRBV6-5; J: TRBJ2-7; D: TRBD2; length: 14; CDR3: CASSPGLANYEQYF; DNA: TGTGCCAGCAGTCCGGGACTAGCGAACTACGAGCAGTACTTC
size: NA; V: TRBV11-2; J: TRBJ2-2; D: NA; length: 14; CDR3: CPSSKNWGTRELFF; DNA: TGTCCCAGCAGCAAAAACTGGGGCACCAGGGAGCTGTTTTTT
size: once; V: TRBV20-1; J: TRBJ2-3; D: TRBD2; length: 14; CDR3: CCVSESGSADTQYF; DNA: TGCTGTGTTAGTGAAAGCGGGAGCGCAGATACACAGTATTTT
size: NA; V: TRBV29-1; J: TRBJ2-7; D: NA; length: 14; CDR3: CNVQVRGDSYEQYF; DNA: TGCAACGTACAGGTAAGAGGAGATTCCTACGAGCAGTACTTC
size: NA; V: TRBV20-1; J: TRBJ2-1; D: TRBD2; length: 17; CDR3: CSGRAARAGGLYNEQFF; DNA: TGTAGTGGTAGAGCGGCCCGAGCGGGAGGGCTTTACAATGAGCAGTTCTTC
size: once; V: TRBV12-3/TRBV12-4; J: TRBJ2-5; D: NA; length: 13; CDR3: CVSTLSPGETQYF; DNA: TGTGTCAGCACTTTAAGTCCGGGAGAGACCCAGTACTTC
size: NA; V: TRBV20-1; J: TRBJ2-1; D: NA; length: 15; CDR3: CSARDGLTAYNEQFF; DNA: TGCAGTGCTAGAGATGGACTAACGGCCTACAATGAGCAGTTCTTC